The 19 T cell receptor beta chains given below trace back to one sample, sequenced in a study of shared clonotypes between healthy human individuals. Only in-frame clones appear in the TCRdb table, and some are missing; sequencing was by immunoSEQ multiplex PCR. The table lists 650,000 to 750,000 clones, 55% to 75% of them singletons. Sequenced sample: memory CD4+ T cells sorted from blood. Subset described: CD45RA-negative fraction. All receptors derive from a woman aged 25-40 years in good health.

The rearrangement joins TRBV6-1 to TRBJ2-1, with 13 positions matching TRBD2. J lost 8 bases, V lost 10 bases, and 5 bases had no gene match. The germline gives CDR1 MNHNS, CDR2 SASEGT. The CDR3 runs 13 residues. The CDR3 protein is CATGLAGLDEQFF. CDR3 sequence (DNA): TGTGCCACGGGACTAGCGGGATTAGATGAGCAGTTCTTC.

In its sample, this clone was seen a few times. The CDR3 DNA is TGCGCCAGCAGCTTGGGACTAACGAACACAGATACGCAGTATTTT. Protein product: CASSLGLTNTDTQYF. This sequence joins TRBV5-1 and TRBJ2-3; D possibly corresponds to TRBD2 (5 bases). Trimming removed 0 bases at V and 2 bases at J, with 10 bases between. The CDR3 covers 15 residues. Looked up from germline, CDR1 is SGHRS and CDR2 is YFSETQ.

The chain recombines TRBV19 with TRBJ2-1, with unresolved D. The CDR3 is 13 amino acids. Germline loops: CDR1 LNHDA, CDR2 SQIVND (reference sequence). Deletions cut 6 bases from V and 6 bases from J, with 12 bases between. CDR3 sequence reads: CASSRPWANEQFF. The CDR3 bases are TGTGCCAGTAGCCGCCCCTGGGCCAATGAGCAGTTCTTC.

This rearrangement joins TRBV11-2 to TRBJ1-2; no reliable D call. Germline V gene sequence: CDR1 SGHAT, CDR2 FQNNGV. Trimming removed 2 bases at V and 0 bases at J, with 4 bases between. This CDR3 contains 13 residues. The CDR3 region is CASSLNANYGYTF. CDR3 DNA: TGTGCCAGCAGCTTAAACGCTAACTATGGCTACACCTTC.

In the case of this clone: The same CDR3 arises from other DNA sequences in this sample as well. V gene TRBV28 combines with J gene TRBJ1-3, with D possibly matching TRBD1 (6 bases). This CDR3 spans 14 amino acids. Per germline, CDR1 MDHEN and CDR2 SYDVKM. Trimming pared 7 bases from V and 0 bases from J, leaving 10 bases between. The CDR3 spells CASTTGSSGNTIYF. The DNA for the CDR3 is TGTGCCAGCACTACAGGGAGCTCTGGAAACACCATATATTTT. Full variable domain (missing parts from reference TRBV28 and TRBJ1-3): DVKVTQSSRYLVKRTGEKVFLECVQDMDHENMFWYRQDPGLGLRLIYFSYDVKMKEKGDIPEGYSVSREKKERFSLILESASTNQTSMYLCASTTGSSGNTIYFGEGSWLTVV.

This clone was counted a few times. The chain links TRBV5-4 to TRBJ2-2, with D uncertain. Trimming removed 3 bases at V and 1 base at J, with 10 bases between. CDR1 and CDR2 from the germline V gene are SGHNT and YYREEE (reference sequence). The CDR3 spans 15 residues. CDR3: CASSSQRLNTGELFF. The CDR3 nucleotides are TGTGCCAGCAGCTCACAACGTCTGAACACCGGGGAGCTGTTTTTT.

This chain joins TRBV11-2 and TRBJ2-2; 7 positions match TRBD2. The CDR3 has 15 amino acids. Germline-derived CDR1 and CDR2 are SGHAT and FQNNGV. The J segment lost 4 bases and the V segment lost 2 bases, leaving 4 bases of the junction unmatched. The CDR3 spells CASSLRASGTGELFF. CDR3 in DNA: TGTGCCAGCAGCTTAAGGGCTAGCGGCACCGGGGAGCTGTTTTTT.

In its sample, this clone was seen once. The J gene is TRBJ1-4, the V gene TRBV5-1; D is uncertain. Germline assignment: CDR1 SGHRS and CDR2 YFSETQ. Trimming took 0 bases from V and 1 from J, leaving 7 bases between them. The CDR3 runs to 15 residues. CDR3 DNA sequence: TGCGCCAGCAGCTTGGATGCAGGAACTAATGAAAAACTGTTTTTT. This sequence encodes CASSLDAGTNEKLFF.

This chain uses TRBV5-6 with TRBJ1-4; 9 bases line up with TRBD1. Germline V gene lookup returns CDR1 SGHDT and CDR2 YYEEEE. V dropped 4 bases and J dropped 3; count of bases not matched to a gene: 7. The CDR3 has 16 residues. This CDR3 reads CASSGDREESNEKLFF. DNA for the CDR3: TGTGCCAGCAGCGGGGACAGGGAGGAGTCTAATGAAAAACTGTTTTTT.

The chain carries TRBV9 and TRBJ2-1, with 14 bases aligning to TRBD2. J lost 5 bases, V lost 3 bases, and 4 bases had no gene match. The germline gives CDR1 SGDLS, CDR2 YYNGEE. The CDR3 runs to 16 residues. CDR3 sequence (DNA): TGTGCCAGCAGCGCGGGACTAGCGGGAGACGACAATGAGCAGTTCTTC. This sequence encodes CASSAGLAGDDNEQFF.

The J gene is TRBJ2-7, the V gene TRBV5-4; D is unclear. Trimming cost V 4 bases and J 5 bases, with 10 bases left between them. CDR3 length equals 12 residues. Germline CDR1 and CDR2: SGHNT and YYREEE (reference sequence). The CDR3 bases are TGTGCCAGCAGCCGCGATGCTAACGAGCAGTACTTC. Protein sequence: CASSRDANEQYF.

The genes are TRBV7-9 and TRBJ2-1; 9 nucleotides match TRBD2. The J segment lost 9 bases and the V segment lost 3 bases, leaving 9 bases of the junction unmatched. CDR3 length equals 15 residues. The germline gives CDR1 SEHNR, CDR2 FQNEAQ (reference sequence). The CDR3 spells CASSLVGLAGGEQFF. CDR3 DNA sequence: TGTGCCAGCAGCTTGGTGGGACTAGCAGGCGGTGAGCAGTTCTTC.

This chain joins TRBV5-1 and TRBJ2-7, with a possible D match to TRBD2 (6 bases). The CDR3 is made up of 15 amino acids. Germline-derived CDR1 and CDR2 are SGHRS and YFSETQ. V was trimmed by 5 bases and J by 0 bases, leaving 15 bases between them. CDR3 sequence (DNA): TGCGCCAGCAGAAGGGACTTGACGAGCTCCTACGAGCAGTACTTC. It specifies CASRRDLTSSYEQYF.

For this clone: The sample has other DNA sequences that encode this CDR3 too. The chain has TRBV4-1 and TRBJ1-5; TRBD1 aligns across 7 bases. The CDR3 contains 16 residues. Germline V gene sequence: CDR1 MGHRA, CDR2 YSYEKL. The trim removed 1 base at V and 4 bases at J, leaving 7 bases unmatched. The CDR3 bases are TGCGCCAGCAGCCAAGTTGTGGCAGGGGGAAATCAGCCCCAGCATTTT. This codes for CASSQVVAGGNQPQHF.

About this clone: One junction end does not reproduce the germline sequence, and a read error may be involved. The rearrangement joins TRBV27 to TRBJ2-1, with TRBD2 matching over 14 bases. Germline CDR1 is MNHEY and CDR2 is SMNVEV (reference sequence). The CDR3 covers 14 residues. The CDR3 nucleotides read TGTGCCAGCAGTTCGGGACTAGCGGGAGTAGAAAGGATCTTC. Its protein is CASSSGLAGVERIF.

This sequence joins TRBV4-1 and TRBJ2-3; D is uncertain. Trimming took off 4 bases at V and 9 bases at J, with 14 bases between the two ends. This CDR3 has 13 amino acids. From germline, CDR1 is MGHRA and CDR2 YSYEKL. CDR3 DNA sequence: TGCGCCAGCAGCCCGGGTGGGGTGATCACGCAGTATTTT. Protein product: CASSPGGVITQYF.

The table lists this clone with many counts. V is TRBV7-2 and J is TRBJ2-7; 7 bases line up with TRBD1. The germline V gene has CDR1 SGHTA and CDR2 FQGNSA. The CDR3 contains 14 residues. The J segment lost 2 bases and the V segment lost 5 bases, leaving 6 bases of the junction unmatched. CDR3 bases: TGTGCCAGCAGCACCAACAGGGGACCCTACGAGCAGTACTTC. Its protein product is CASSTNRGPYEQYF.

The chain uses TRBV9 and TRBJ2-5, with D perhaps given as TRBD1 or TRBD2 (5 bases each). CDR1 and CDR2 from the germline V gene are SGDLS and YYNGEE. V dropped 4 bases and J dropped 8 bases, with 18 bases sitting between them. CDR3 length: 14 residues. CDR3 coding DNA: TGTGCCAGCAGCAGTCCGGGGCACCTGACTACCCAGTACTTC. Translating it yields CASSSPGHLTTQYF.

This sequence joins TRBV11-2 and TRBJ2-7; possibly TRBD1 for D (5 bases). V was pared by 5 bases and J by 5 bases, with 10 bases between. This CDR3 contains 12 residues. Germline CDR1 SGHAT, CDR2 FQNNGV. The CDR3 DNA reads as TGTGCCAGCAGCCCCGGACAAGACGAGCAGTACTTC. This codes for CASSPGQDEQYF.